One sample yielded the 29 T cell receptor beta chains listed below, sequenced in a study of cytomegalovirus exposure and HLA in healthy donors. With 60 Vbeta and 13 Jbeta primers, the PCR was carried out. Generated by immunoSEQ multiplex PCR, the TCRdb table keeps only in-frame clones and is missing some. The sample includes around 77,000 clones, 75% to 85% of them seen just once. The sequenced material came from PBMCs. The receptors here all came from a man aged 40-49 years in good health and CMV-seronegative.

This chain joins TRBV7-9 and TRBJ1-1; a weak D match, TRBD1 (5 bases). Germline V gene lookup returns CDR1 SEHNR and CDR2 FQNEAQ (reference sequence). V was clipped by 2 bases and J by 9 bases, with 7 bases between them. The CDR3 runs to 11 residues. The CDR3 bases are TGTGCCAGCAGCTTAAACAGGCAAGCTTTCTTT. This translates into CASSLNRQAFF.

The J gene is TRBJ2-7, the V gene TRBV29-1; tentative D call: TRBD1 (6 bases). Looked up from germline, CDR1 is SQVTM and CDR2 is ANQGSEA. This CDR3 has 11 residues. V gave up 4 bases and J gave up 4 bases, with 8 bases separating them. CDR3 DNA sequence: TGCAGCGTTGCACAGGGTTACGAGCAGTACTTC. Residues: CSVAQGYEQYF.

The V call is TRBV28, the J call TRBJ2-6, with D tentatively TRBD1 (5 bases). The CDR3 totals 13 residues. Germline CDR1 is MDHEN and CDR2 is SYDVKM. The germline V and J ends were trimmed by 6 bases and 12 bases, with 15 bases remaining between them. The CDR3 DNA reads as TGTGCCAGCAGATCGCGACCTGGGGCCGTCCTGACTTTC. Its translation is CASRSRPGAVLTF. The variable domain in full, with the rest retrieved from reference TRBV28 and TRBJ2-6, is DVKVTQSSRYLVKRTGEKVFLECVQDMDHENMFWYRQDPGLGLRLIYFSYDVKMKEKGDIPEGYSVSREKKERFSLILESASTNQTSMYLCASRSRPGAVLTFGAGSRLTVL.

V is TRBV19 and J is TRBJ1-5; TRBD1 matches 8 bases. The J segment lost 2 bases and the V segment lost 7 bases, leaving 13 bases of the junction unmatched. The CDR3 consists of 17 residues. Germline-derived CDR1 and CDR2 are LNHDA and SQIVND (reference sequence). The CDR3 is CASTSLDRGAGNQPQHF. The CDR3 region has the DNA TGTGCCAGTACCAGCCTAGACAGGGGTGCAGGCAATCAGCCCCAGCATTTT.

This clone was seen just once. At one boundary the junction diverges from the germline segment, which might be a read error. The rearrangement links TRBV7-7 to TRBJ2-7, with D possibly TRBD1 on 5 matching bases. Per germline, CDR1 SSHAT and CDR2 FNYEAQ (reference sequence). The CDR3 sequence is 13 residues long. Here the CDR3 reads CASSFKGSYEQYF. The CDR3 bases are TGTGCTAGCAGCTTCAAGGGGTCCTACGAGCAGTACTTC.

Only one count was recorded for this clone. This chain uses TRBV6-5 with TRBJ1-1; maybe TRBD1 (5 bases). V was pared by 0 bases and J by 2 bases, with 10 bases between. CDR3 length: 15 amino acids. Per germline, CDR1 MNHEY and CDR2 SVGAGI. In nucleotides, the CDR3 is TGTGCCAGCAGTTACTCGGGGGGGACCAACACTGAAGCTTTCTTT. Translation: CASSYSGGTNTEAFF.

The chain recombines TRBV7-9 with TRBJ2-1, with a tentative D call TRBD1 (6 bases). CDR3 size: 13 residues. The V and J ends lost 5 bases and 5 bases respectively, with 10 bases between them. CDR1 and CDR2 (germline): SEHNR, FQNEAQ (reference sequence). The CDR3 nucleotides are TGTGCCAGCAGCCGGGACATCAACAATGAGCAGTTCTTC. Amino acids: CASSRDINNEQFF.

This clone has a handful of counts. The chain has TRBV6-5 and TRBJ1-1, with a tentative D call TRBD1 (6 bases). This CDR3 region has 12 residues. From germline, CDR1 is MNHEY and CDR2 SVGAGI. The V and J ends lost 6 bases and 7 bases respectively, with 12 bases between them. CDR3 region: CASSPGQNEAFF. The DNA for the CDR3 is TGTGCCAGCAGCCCCGGACAGAATGAAGCTTTCTTT.

The gene calls are TRBV9 and TRBJ2-1, with a possible D match to TRBD2 (5 bases). CDR1 SGDLS and CDR2 YYNGEE come from the germline V gene. V was clipped by 4 bases and J by 8 bases, with 10 bases between them. The CDR3 is 12 amino acids. CDR3 sequence (DNA): TGTGCCAGCAGCCCTCTCGGGGATGAGCAGTTCTTC. Translated: CASSPLGDEQFF.

The chain employs TRBV2 and TRBJ2-7, with 7 bases identical to TRBD1. The CDR3 sequence is 15 residues long. The junction had 16 bases not matched to a gene; V was cut back by 10 bases and J by 4 bases. From germline, CDR1 is SNHLY and CDR2 FYNNEI. In DNA form, the CDR3 reads TGTGCCACCCCATCTCAGCAGGGGGTTTCGTACGAGCAGTACTTC. Its translation is CATPSQQGVSYEQYF.

The V and J genes are TRBV18 and TRBJ2-5; tentative D call: TRBD1 (6 bases). With the DNA end fitting TRBJ2-7 better, the J assignment may be wrong. Germline V gives CDR1 KGHSH, CDR2 LQKENI. The CDR3 consists of 16 residues. The CDR3 loop reads CASSPQWGQGLDEQYF. CDR3 coding DNA: TGTGCCAGCTCACCACAGTGGGGGCAGGGTCTCGACGAGCAGTACTTC.

V is TRBV10-3 and J is TRBJ1-1; D may be TRBD1 (5 bases). Trimming stripped 9 bases from V and 4 bases from J, with 18 bases between. The CDR3 is 14 residues long. CDR1 ENHRY and CDR2 SYGVKD come from the germline V gene. This CDR3 reads CAITTQVFSTEAFF. The CDR3 coding sequence is TGTGCCATTACGACACAGGTGTTTTCCACTGAAGCTTTCTTT.

This clone was observed a handful of times. The V call is TRBV5-1, the J call TRBJ2-7; 9 positions agree with TRBD1. The germline CDR1 and CDR2 sequences are SGHRS and YFSETQ. This CDR3 has 14 residues. The junction had 3 bases not matched to a gene; V was cut back by 3 bases and J by 2 bases. DNA for the CDR3: TGCGCCAGCAGCTCGCGACAGGGGGCCTACGAGCAGTACTTC. Its translation is CASSSRQGAYEQYF.

The chain joins TRBV5-1 to TRBJ1-6, with 7 bases lining up with TRBD1. From germline, CDR1 is SGHRS and CDR2 YFSETQ. V lost 5 bases to trimming and J lost 7 bases; unmatched junction nucleotides: 9. This CDR3 spans 15 amino acids. CDR3 loop: CASSPTGTVNSPLHF. As DNA, the CDR3 is TGCGCCAGCAGTCCGACCGGGACAGTAAATTCACCCCTCCACTTT. Supplemented by reference TRBV5-1 and TRBJ1-6, the full variable domain reads KAGVTQTPRYLIKTRGQQVTLSCSPISGHRSVSWYQQTPGQGLQFLFEYFSETQRNKGNFPGRFSGRQFSNSRSEMNVSTLELGDSALYLCASSPTGTVNSPLHFGNGTRLTVT.

This sequence joins TRBV9 and TRBJ2-1; the D is unclear. Germline V gene sequence: CDR1 SGDLS, CDR2 YYNGEE. The CDR3 totals 11 residues. V dropped 2 bases and J dropped 9 bases, with 6 bases sitting between them. The CDR3 nucleotides read TGTGCCAGCAGCGTCTCAGTTGAGCAGTTCTTC. Encoded protein: CASSVSVEQFF. Looking up the rest from reference TRBV9 and TRBJ2-1 gives the full variable domain: DSGVTQTPKHLITATGQRVTLRCSPRSGDLSVYWYQQSLDQGLQFLIQYYNGEERAKGNILERFSAQQFPDLHSELNLSSLELGDSALYFCASSVSVEQFFGPGTRLTVL.

The chain is built from TRBV10-3 and TRBJ2-5; D gene uncertain. Germline lookup yields CDR1 ENHRY and CDR2 SYGVKD. V was shortened by 4 bases and J by 2 bases, with 8 bases between the two germline ends. CDR3 size: 13 residues. The CDR3 reads CAISVLQQETQYF. Here the CDR3 DNA reads TGTGCCATCAGTGTGCTACAGCAAGAGACCCAGTACTTC.

V gene TRBV2 combines with J gene TRBJ2-2; D remains ambiguous. From germline, CDR1 is SNHLY and CDR2 FYNNEI. The CDR3 contains 14 residues. The V gene lost 7 bases and the J gene lost 2 bases, with 11 bases spanning the gap. The DNA of the CDR3 is TGTGCCAGCAAGTGGCGGCCAAACACCGGGGAGCTGTTTTTT. Protein sequence: CASKWRPNTGELFF.

Notes on this clone: The junction departs from the called germline gene at one end, perhaps through a read error. The chain is built from TRBV4-1 and TRBJ1-2, with 8 positions matching TRBD1. Germline CDR1 MGHRA, CDR2 YSYEKL. The CDR3 sequence is 16 residues long. This CDR3 is CASSQEGQGTNYGYPF. In DNA, the CDR3 is TGCGCCAGCAGCCAAGAAGGACAGGGCACTAACTATGGCTACCCCTTC.

This chain joins TRBV28 and TRBJ1-6; possibly TRBD1 for D (5 bases). Trimming took 1 base from V and 10 from J, leaving 8 bases between them. Germline CDR1 and CDR2: MDHEN and SYDVKM. The CDR3 is 13 residues long. CDR3 sequence: CASSLSGGSPLHF. In DNA, the CDR3 is TGTGCCAGCAGTTTATCCGGGGGGTCACCCCTCCACTTT.

This rearrangement joins TRBV7-3 to TRBJ2-2, with TRBD2 as a possible D gene (7 bases). This CDR3 has 14 amino acids. CDR1 is SGHTA, CDR2 FQGTGA, per germline. Trimming removed 6 bases from V and 3 bases from J, with 11 bases in between. Here the CDR3 DNA reads TGTGCCAGCAGTACAGGGAGGGACACCGGGGAGCTGTTTTTT. It codes for CASSTGRDTGELFF.

V usage is TRBV6-5 and J usage is TRBJ1-2, with D perhaps matching TRBD1 (5 bases). V lost 4 bases to trimming and J lost 1 base, with 16 bases between them. This CDR3 has 16 residues. From germline, CDR1 is MNHEY and CDR2 SVGAGI. CDR3 amino acids: CASSSLETDVNYGYTF. The CDR3 coding sequence is TGTGCCAGCAGTTCGCTGGAGACAGATGTTAACTATGGCTACACCTTC.

This sequence joins TRBV4-3 and TRBJ2-3; the match to TRBD2 covers 9 bases. The J segment lost 6 bases and the V segment lost 4 bases, leaving 8 bases of the junction unmatched. The CDR3 runs to 15 residues. The germline CDR1 and CDR2 sequences are LGHNA and YSLEER. CDR3 coding DNA: TGCGCCAGCAGCCCCGGGCGGGGGGGCTTTGATACGCAGTATTTT. Encoded protein: CASSPGRGGFDTQYF.

The chain links TRBV30 to TRBJ1-4, with D possibly matching TRBD1 (5 bases). The CDR3 loop spans 14 amino acids. Germline-derived CDR1 and CDR2 are GTSNPN and SVGIG (reference sequence). Trimming cost V 1 base and J 3 bases, with 9 bases left between them. The DNA for the CDR3 is TGTGCCTGGAGTGGACAGAACCCTAATGAAAAACTGTTTTTT. Encoded protein: CAWSGQNPNEKLFF.

A single count supports this clone. This rearrangement joins TRBV5-1 to TRBJ2-5, with 8 bases fitting TRBD1. The DNA end lines up better with TRBJ2-7; the J call may be wrong. Looked up from germline, CDR1 is SGHRS and CDR2 is YFSETQ. This CDR3 is 17 amino acids long. The CDR3 DNA follows: TGCGCCAGCAGCTCTCACCTGACAGGGGAGGTTAACTACGAGCAGTACTTC. Translation gives CASSSHLTGEVNYEQYF.

In its sample, this clone was seen a few times. The J gene is TRBJ1-2, the V gene TRBV4-2, with unresolved D. The CDR3 spans 13 residues. Trimming stripped 1 base from V and 7 bases from J, with 10 bases between. The V gene's germline CDR1 is LGHNA and CDR2 YNFKEQ. CDR3 sequence (DNA): TGTGCCAGCAGCCAAGCCCTGGAGGGTGGCTACACCTTC. Translating gives CASSQALEGGYTF.

This clone has only one observation. This chain links TRBV5-1 with TRBJ2-3, with 10 bases lining up with TRBD2. Germline lookup yields CDR1 SGHRS and CDR2 YFSETQ. The ends lost 4 bases at V and 5 bases at J; junction bases unmatched: 7. The CDR3 is 15 amino acids. Here the CDR3 DNA reads TGCGCCAGCAGCCCTAGCGGGGGACTTGGAGATACGCAGTATTTT. It yields the protein CASSPSGGLGDTQYF.

The V gene is TRBV6-5, the J gene TRBJ1-6, with 9 bases identical to TRBD1. The CDR3 spans 15 residues. Germline lookup yields CDR1 MNHEY and CDR2 SVGAGI. Germline trimming cut 2 bases from V and 10 bases from J; bases unmatched to any gene: 6. Written as DNA, the CDR3 is TGTGCCAGCAGTTACCAGGGACAGGGTTACTCACCCCTCCACTTT. It yields the protein CASSYQGQGYSPLHF.

The chain joins TRBV7-2 to TRBJ2-7, with a tentative D call TRBD1 (6 bases). Germline V gene data show CDR1 as SGHTA and CDR2 as FQGNSA. The V gene lost 6 bases and the J gene lost 0 bases, with 9 bases spanning the gap. The CDR3 is 13 amino acids. CDR3 DNA: TGTGCCAGCAGGATGGACAGCTCCTACGAGCAGTACTTC. This encodes CASRMDSSYEQYF. The variable domain in full, completed from reference TRBV7-2 and TRBJ2-7, reads GAGVSQSPSNKVTEKGKDVELRCDPISGHTALYWYRQSLGQGLEFLIYFQGNSAPDKSGLPSDRFSAERTGGSVSTLTIQRTQQEDSAVYLCASRMDSSYEQYFGPGTRLTVT.

J is TRBJ1-6 and V is TRBV18, with 10 bases identical to TRBD1. V gave up 2 bases and J gave up 10 bases; unmatched junction bases: 8. This CDR3 is built from 16 residues. Germline V gene lookup returns CDR1 KGHSH and CDR2 LQKENI. CDR3 protein: CASSPMTGGAGSPLHF. The CDR3, as DNA: TGTGCCAGCTCACCAATGACAGGGGGCGCGGGGTCACCCCTCCACTTT.